The clone carrying this TCR beta chain has just a few counts. This CDR3 has 13 residues. V lost 3 bases and J 7 bases, leaving 10 bases between the germline ends. CDR1 SGHVS and CDR2 FQNEAQ come from the germline V gene. Patients got 3 mg/kg IV nivolumab weeks 1, 4, 7, 10, then biweekly through week 26. This sample is drawn from a study of ipilimumab plus nivolumab after autologous stem cell transplantation. Turning to the study itself: A median of roughly eight nivolumab and 4 to 6 ipilimumab doses were given.

Sequenced by immunoSEQ multiplex PCR; TCRdb stores in-frame clones only, minus some. Here the sample spans 3,000 or so clones, around three quarters being singletons. The chain is built from TRBV7-8 and TRBJ1-5; D is uncertain. The source material was PBMCs, sampled in a trial of ipilimumab plus nivolumab as post-transplant consolidation. The source of this sequence is a male donor with primary mediastinal lymphoma. The CDR3 spells CASSLSWGQPQHF. The CDR3 DNA is TGTGCCAGCAGCTTGTCCTGGGGACAGCCCCAGCATTTT.